Given below is one T cell receptor beta chain in context. The data were obtained in a study of blood T cell repertoires in COVID-19. For the study at large: Acute-phase and convalescent COVID-19 samples originated in the United States, Italy and Spain. From T cells, B-cell-depleted T cells, or PBMCs came the material, which was cDNA or gDNA.

In the original processing: Scientists estimated how many nucleated cells there were by amplifying reference gene primers. TCRdb's copy holds only in-frame clones and misses some; the assay was immunoSEQ multiplex PCR. The V and J calls and the clone size are those of that table, but D and trimming were determined from the DNA. The sample has about 170,000 clones, about 83% seen once; the top ten hold around 7.7%. V was clipped by 4 bases and J by 4 bases; unmatched bases: 5. The germline CDR1 and CDR2 sequences are SGHAT and FQNNGV. The CDR3 has 14 residues. The TCR originated in a man aged 40-49 years who had recovered from COVID-19. The V and J genes are TRBV11-2 and TRBJ2-7, with TRBD1 matching over 9 bases. The sequencing sample was made of peripheral blood. CDR3 nucleotides: TGTGCCAGCAGCTCGCCGGGACAGGGTTACGAGCAGTACTTC. Its protein is CASSSPGQGYEQYF. Using reference TRBV11-2 and TRBJ2-7 for the parts outside the CDR3, the full variable domain is EAGVAQSPRYKIIEKRQSVAFWCNPISGHATLYWYQQILGQGPKLLIQFQNNGVVDDSQLPKDRFSAERLKGVDSTLKIQPAKLEDSAVYLCASSSPGQGYEQYFGPGTRLTVT.